The present entry profiles one T cell receptor beta chain with its context. CDR1 is LGHDT and CDR2 is YNNKEL in the germline V gene (reference sequence). Trimming stripped 3 bases from V and 8 bases from J, with 16 bases between. CDR3 length equals 14 residues. This entry is derived from a study of blood T cell repertoires in COVID-19. Study background: Some COVID-19 samples were acute and others convalescent; all came from the United States, Italy and Spain. PBMCs, B-cell-depleted T cells, or T cells were the source of the cDNA or gDNA that made up the material.

In the original workflow: Reference gene primer amplification gave estimated nucleated cell counts. Produced via immunoSEQ multiplex PCR; TCRdb's table is partial and in-frame only. That table gives V, J and clone size, and the DNA gave D and trimming. In the table there are about 490,000 clones, around 85% of which are singletons. The chain combines TRBV3-1 (or the pseudogene TRBV3-2) with TRBJ1-2, with TRBD1 as a possible D gene (6 bases). The sequence was obtained from a human donor in a cohort sampled during active COVID-19. The sample was peripheral blood. The DNA for the CDR3 is TGTGCCAGCAGCCAGAGACAGGAACGTCTGGGCTACACCTTC. Protein: CASSQRQERLGYTF.